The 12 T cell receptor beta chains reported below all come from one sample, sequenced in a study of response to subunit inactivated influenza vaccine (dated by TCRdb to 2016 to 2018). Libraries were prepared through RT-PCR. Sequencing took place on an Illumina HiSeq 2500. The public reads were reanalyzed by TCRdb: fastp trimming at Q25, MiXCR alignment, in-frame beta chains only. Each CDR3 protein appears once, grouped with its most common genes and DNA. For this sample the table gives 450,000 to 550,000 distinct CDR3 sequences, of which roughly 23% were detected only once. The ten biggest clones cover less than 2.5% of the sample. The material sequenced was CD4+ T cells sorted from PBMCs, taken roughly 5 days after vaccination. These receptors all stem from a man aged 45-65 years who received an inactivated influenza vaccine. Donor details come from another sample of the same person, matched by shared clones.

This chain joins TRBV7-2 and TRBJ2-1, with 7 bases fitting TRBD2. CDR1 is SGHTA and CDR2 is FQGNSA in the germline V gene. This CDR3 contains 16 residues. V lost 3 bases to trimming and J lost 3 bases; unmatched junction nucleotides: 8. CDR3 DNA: TGTGCCAGCAGCTTTTCCCCGAGCGGGGACTACAATGAGCAGTTCTTC. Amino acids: CASSFSPSGDYNEQFF.

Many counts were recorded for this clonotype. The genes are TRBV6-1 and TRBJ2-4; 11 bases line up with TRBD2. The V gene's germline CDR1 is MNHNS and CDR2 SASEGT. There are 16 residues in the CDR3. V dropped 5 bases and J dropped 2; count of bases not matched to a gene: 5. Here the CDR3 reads CASSLTSGGSKNIQYF. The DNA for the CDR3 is TGTGCCAGCAGTCTAACTAGCGGGGGTTCCAAAAACATTCAGTACTTC.

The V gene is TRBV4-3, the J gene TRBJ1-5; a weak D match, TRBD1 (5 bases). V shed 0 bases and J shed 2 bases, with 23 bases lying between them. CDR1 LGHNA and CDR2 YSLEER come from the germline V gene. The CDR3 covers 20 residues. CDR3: CASSQDYPGTEAIRNQPQHF. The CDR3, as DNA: TGCGCCAGCAGCCAAGATTATCCCGGGACCGAGGCTATTCGCAATCAGCCCCAGCATTTT.

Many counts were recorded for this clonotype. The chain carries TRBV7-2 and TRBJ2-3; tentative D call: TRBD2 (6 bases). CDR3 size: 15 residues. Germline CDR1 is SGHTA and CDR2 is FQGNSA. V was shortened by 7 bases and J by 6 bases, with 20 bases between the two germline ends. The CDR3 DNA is TGTGCCAGCAAACTGACTAGTTCGGCTTTTGATACGCAGTATTTT. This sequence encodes CASKLTSSAFDTQYF.

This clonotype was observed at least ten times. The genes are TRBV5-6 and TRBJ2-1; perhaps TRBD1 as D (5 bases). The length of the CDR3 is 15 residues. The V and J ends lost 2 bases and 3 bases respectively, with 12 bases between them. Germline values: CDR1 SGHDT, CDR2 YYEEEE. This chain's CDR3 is CASSLLQGLYNEQFF. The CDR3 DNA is TGTGCCAGCAGCTTATTGCAGGGTCTCTACAATGAGCAGTTCTTC. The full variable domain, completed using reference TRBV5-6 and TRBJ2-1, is DAGVTQSPTHLIKTRGQQVTLRCSPKSGHDTVSWYQQALGQGPQFIFQYYEEEERQRGNFPDRFSGHQFPNYSSELNVNALLLGDSALYLCASSLLQGLYNEQFFGPGTRLTVL.

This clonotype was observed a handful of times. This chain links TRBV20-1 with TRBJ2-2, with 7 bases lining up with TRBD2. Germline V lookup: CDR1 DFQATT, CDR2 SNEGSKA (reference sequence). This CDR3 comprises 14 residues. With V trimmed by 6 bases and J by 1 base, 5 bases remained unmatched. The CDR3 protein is CSAARGGNTGELFF. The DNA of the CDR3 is TGCAGTGCGGCTCGCGGGGGGAACACCGGGGAGCTGTTTTTT.

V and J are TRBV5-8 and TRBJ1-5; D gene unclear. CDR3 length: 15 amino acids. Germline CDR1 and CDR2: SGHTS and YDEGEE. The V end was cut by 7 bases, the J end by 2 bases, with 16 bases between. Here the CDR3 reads CASWDRQFGNQPQHF. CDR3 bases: TGTGCCAGCTGGGATAGGCAGTTCGGCAATCAGCCCCAGCATTTT.

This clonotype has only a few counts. The CDR3 reads CASSGDKRNTEAFF. DNA for the CDR3: TGTGCCAGCAGTGGGGACAAGCGAAACACTGAAGCTTTCTTT. This rearrangement joins TRBV25-1 to TRBJ1-1, with D tentatively TRBD1 (6 bases). Trimming stripped 4 bases from V and 2 bases from J, with 11 bases between. The CDR3 is made up of 14 amino acids. The V gene's germline CDR1 is MGHDK and CDR2 SYGVNS. The full variable domain, with the rest looked up from reference TRBV25-1 and TRBJ1-1, is EADIYQTPRYLVIGTGKKITLECSQTMGHDKMYWYQQDPGMELHLIHYSYGVNSTEKGDLSSESTVSRIRTEHFPLTLESARPSHTSQYLCASSGDKRNTEAFFGQGTRLTVV.

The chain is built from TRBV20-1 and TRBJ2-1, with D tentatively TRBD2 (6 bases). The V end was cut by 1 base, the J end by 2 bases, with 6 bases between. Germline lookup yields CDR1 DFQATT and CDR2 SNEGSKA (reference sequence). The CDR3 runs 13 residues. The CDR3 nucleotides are TGCAGTGCTAGAGTAGCGGCCTACAATGAGCAGTTCTTC. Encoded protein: CSARVAAYNEQFF.

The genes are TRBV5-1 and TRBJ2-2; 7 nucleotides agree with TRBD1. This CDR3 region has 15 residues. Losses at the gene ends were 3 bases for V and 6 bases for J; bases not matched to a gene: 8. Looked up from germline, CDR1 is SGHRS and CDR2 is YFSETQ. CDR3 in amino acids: CASSSRRGYPGELFF. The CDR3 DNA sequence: TGCGCCAGCAGCTCCCGCAGGGGGTATCCCGGGGAGCTGTTTTTT.

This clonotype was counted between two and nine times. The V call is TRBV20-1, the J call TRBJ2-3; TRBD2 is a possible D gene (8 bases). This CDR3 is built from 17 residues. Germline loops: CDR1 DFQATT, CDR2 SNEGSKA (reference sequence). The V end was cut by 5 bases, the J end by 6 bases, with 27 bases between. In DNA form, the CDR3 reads TGCAGTGCTGGGGGACAGCAGCGGGAGCACCCTCGGGATACGCAGTATTTT. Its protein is CSAGGQQREHPRDTQYF.

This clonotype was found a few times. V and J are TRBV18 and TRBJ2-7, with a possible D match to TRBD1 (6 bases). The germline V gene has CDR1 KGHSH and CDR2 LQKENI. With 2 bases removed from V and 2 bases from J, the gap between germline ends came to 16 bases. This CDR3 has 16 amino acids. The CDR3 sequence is CASSPAAPGVAYEQYF. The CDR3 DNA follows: TGTGCCAGCTCACCAGCCGCCCCAGGGGTCGCCTACGAGCAGTACTTC.